Sequencing of this T cell receptor (beta chain) was carried out in a study of post-analysis software for immune sequencing data. This clonotype showed up just a few times. Its antigen is not known. Study-wide results and caveats: There were roughly five TRBV segments more frequent in patients than controls, and TRBV5-6, TRBV5-1 and TRBV20-1 were among them. When compared against controls, multiple sclerosis patients showed significantly lower normalized Chao1 diversity.

Unique molecular identifiers were carried by the TCR beta cDNA libraries. TCRdb re-derived calls from the PCR reads in MiXCR, one entry per CDR3 protein. The repertoire holds approximately 630,000 distinct CDR3 sequences, approximately 59% seen once, with over 9% in the top ten. The CDR3 runs to 18 residues. Trimming cost V 3 bases and J 0 bases; bases outside gene matches: 8. The chain joins TRBV12-3 or TRBV12-4 to TRBJ2-3; 11 nucleotides match TRBD2. Sequencing input: blood. This clonotype originated in a girl aged 2 to 10 with multiple sclerosis. The CDR3 DNA is TGTGCCAGCAGTTTCGGGACTAGCGGCATACTAAGCACAGATACGCAGTATTTT. Translated: CASSFGTSGILSTDTQYF.